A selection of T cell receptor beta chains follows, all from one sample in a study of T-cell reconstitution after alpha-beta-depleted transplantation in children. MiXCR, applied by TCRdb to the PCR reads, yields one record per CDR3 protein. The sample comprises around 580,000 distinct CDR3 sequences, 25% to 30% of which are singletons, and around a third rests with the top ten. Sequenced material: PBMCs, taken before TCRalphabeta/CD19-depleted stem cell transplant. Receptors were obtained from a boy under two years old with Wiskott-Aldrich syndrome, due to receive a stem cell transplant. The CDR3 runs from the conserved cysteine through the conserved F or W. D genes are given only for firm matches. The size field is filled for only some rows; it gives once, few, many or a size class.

TGTGCCAGCAGACGGACTAGCGGGAGGGCTTCGGCAGATACGCAGTATTTT,CASRRTSGRASADTQYF,NA,TRBJ2-3,TRBV27,TRBD2
TGTGCCAGCAGCCGGGACAGCTTTACGCAGTATTTT,CASSRDSFTQYF,NA,TRBJ2-3,TRBV5-6,TRBD1
TGTGCCAGCAGTCTACCTGGAGGGCCGAGCAATCAGCCCCAGCATTTT,CASSLPGGPSNQPQHF,NA,TRBJ1-5,TRBV28,NA
TGTGCCAGCAGCTTTAGTTCGACAGGGGGGTTCACAGATACGCAGTATTTT,CASSFSSTGGFTDTQYF,few,TRBJ2-3,TRBV7-6,TRBD1
TGTGCCAGCAGTTACTCGATATCAAGCGGGAACACCGGGGAGCTGTTTTTT,CASSYSISSGNTGELFF,NA,TRBJ2-2,TRBV6-5,NA
TGTGCCATCAAACAGGGGGCTGGTCAGCCCCAGCATTTT,CAIKQGAGQPQHF,few,TRBJ1-5,TRBV10-3,TRBD1
TGCGCCAGCAGCGGAACAAAGCTGATAGGTGGTGAAAAACTGTTTTTT,CASSGTKLIGGEKLFF,few,TRBJ1-4,TRBV5-1,NA
TGTGCCACCAGACGGACAGGAGAAGCTTTCTTT,CATRRTGEAFF,NA,TRBJ1-1,TRBV15,TRBD1
TGCGCCAGCAGGCGGACACCTCAGGACTCCTACAATGAGCAGTTCTTC,CASRRTPQDSYNEQFF,once,TRBJ2-1,TRBV5-1,NA
TGTGCCAGCAGCCGCCCCGGCAGGGGGCCTGAGCAGTACTTC,CASSRPGRGPEQYF,NA,TRBJ2-7,TRBV6-1,TRBD1
TGTGCCAGCAGCCCCAGTGGCAGGAGGGGCTATGGCTACACCTTC,CASSPSGRRGYGYTF,NA,TRBJ1-2,TRBV12-3/TRBV12-4,NA
TGTGCCAGCAGCCAAGACAGGGAGGATGAGCAGTTCTTC,CASSQDREDEQFF,few,TRBJ2-1,TRBV6-1,NA
TGCGCCAGCAGCTTGTGGGTTAGGGATGAGCAGTTCTTC,CASSLWVRDEQFF,NA,TRBJ2-1,TRBV5-1,NA
TGTGCCAGCAGCCAACCGGGACTAGAATTAGATACGCAGTATTTT,CASSQPGLELDTQYF,once,TRBJ2-3,TRBV6-2/TRBV6-3,TRBD2
TGCGCCAGCACCGTAGCGGGAGTCCTTAACGAGCAGTTCTTC,CASTVAGVLNEQFF,NA,TRBJ2-1,TRBV5-1,TRBD2
TGTGCCATCAGTTGGGTTAAGCGGGAGGGCCTTGAAAGTAGATATGAGCAGTTCTTC,CAISWVKREGLESRYEQFF,many,TRBJ2-1,TRBV10-3,TRBD2
TGTGCCAGCAGCAAAGGGGCCAGGGGGCGGGGCACCGGGGAGCTGTTTTTT,CASSKGARGRGTGELFF,NA,TRBJ2-2,TRBV21-1,NA
TGTGCCAGCAGCGCGTACAGACTAGCGGGAGGATATGAGCAGTTCTTC,CASSAYRLAGGYEQFF,NA,TRBJ2-1,TRBV7-8,TRBD2
TGTGCCTGGGGACCGGGACCATCTGGGGCCAACGTCCTGACTTTC,CAWGPGPSGANVLTF,NA,TRBJ2-6,TRBV30,NA
TGCAGTGCTAGAGGGGGGGGCGGGAGCACGATCTACGAGCAGTACTTC,CSARGGGGSTIYEQYF,few,TRBJ2-7,TRBV20-1,NA
TGTGCCAGCAGCTTGGAACGGTTAAGGACCCAGCATTTT,CASSLERLRTQHF,NA,TRBJ1-5,TRBV5-8,NA
TGCAGTGCTAGAAGGGAGGGACTGAGCTACAATGAGCAGTTCTTC,CSARREGLSYNEQFF,NA,TRBJ2-1,TRBV20-1,TRBD2
TGTGCCAGCAGTGAATTTGTGAAGGGCACAGATACGCAGTATTTT,CASSEFVKGTDTQYF,NA,TRBJ2-3,TRBV25-1,NA
TGTGCCAGCAGCTCCGTTGGAGGGGGCCGGGAGACCCAGTACTTC,CASSSVGGGRETQYF,few,TRBJ2-5,TRBV7-8,NA
TGCGCCAGCAGCTCCACAGGGGTGGCCGGGGTGCTGTTTTTT,CASSSTGVAGVLFF,NA,TRBJ2-2,TRBV5-1,TRBD1
TGTGCCAGCAGCGACCCGTGGGGCACTGAAGCTTTCTTT,CASSDPWGTEAFF,NA,TRBJ1-1,TRBV25-1,NA
TGTGCCAGCAGCCCCCGGGACAGGCCAGGGGGGGGTGAGACCCAGTACTTC,CASSPRDRPGGGETQYF,NA,TRBJ2-5,TRBV7-6,NA
TGCAGCGTTGTGACTAGCGGGAGTCACAATGAGCAGTTCTTC,CSVVTSGSHNEQFF,NA,TRBJ2-1,TRBV29-1,TRBD2
TGTGCCAGCAGTGTCAACAGAGGGGGGAATGAAGCTTTCTTT,CASSVNRGGNEAFF,NA,TRBJ1-1,TRBV2,NA
TGCAGTGTAGGCTCCTACGAGCAGTACTTC,CSVGSYEQYF,NA,TRBJ2-7,TRBV20-1,NA
TGTGCCATCAGTGACCAGGGGGCCACCTACGAGCAGTACTTC,CAISDQGATYEQYF,NA,TRBJ2-7,TRBV10-3,TRBD1
TGTGCCAGCAGTTCGGGGGGGGGAGGAAACACTGAAGCTTTCTTT,CASSSGGGGNTEAFF,NA,TRBJ1-1,TRBV28,NA
TGCAGCGTGGGACAGATTATGATCAATGAGCAGTTCTTC,CSVGQIMINEQFF,few,TRBJ2-1,TRBV29-1,TRBD1
TGTGCCAGCAGCTTAATATCGACAGGCCGCGATAATAATTCACCCCTCCACTTT,CASSLISTGRDNNSPLHF,NA,TRBJ1-6,TRBV7-6,NA
TGTGCCAGCATCCACTTGGGGCTAGCGGGAACCACAGATACGCAGTATTTT,CASIHLGLAGTTDTQYF,NA,TRBJ2-3,TRBV12-3/TRBV12-4,TRBD2
TGTGCCAGCAGACCCGGAGGTTACAATGAGCAGTTCTTC,CASRPGGYNEQFF,NA,TRBJ2-1,TRBV6-1,NA
TGCGCCAGCAGCCCGGGACTCCCTGAAGCTTTCTTT,CASSPGLPEAFF,few,TRBJ1-1,TRBV5-1,NA
TGCAGTGCTAGACGCGGGGTCACGGGCTATGGCTACACCTTC,CSARRGVTGYGYTF,NA,TRBJ1-2,TRBV20-1,NA
TGTGCCAGCAGTCTACGACTAGCGGAGTCCACAGATACGCAGTATTTT,CASSLRLAESTDTQYF,NA,TRBJ2-3,TRBV12-3/TRBV12-4,TRBD2
TGTGCCAGCTCCCTCACCCCGACAGGGAATAATTCACCCCTCCACTTT,CASSLTPTGNNSPLHF,NA,TRBJ1-6,TRBV18,TRBD1
TGTGCCAGCAGCCCGGACAGGGGAGCCCTGAACACTGAAGCTTTCTTT,CASSPDRGALNTEAFF,NA,TRBJ1-1,TRBV11-1,TRBD1
TGTGCCAGCAGTGAAGTAGGACTAGCGGGAGCAGATACGCAGTATTTT,CASSEVGLAGADTQYF,NA,TRBJ2-3,TRBV2,TRBD2
TGTGCCAGCAGCTTAGCGCAGACTTGGAATGAGCAGTTCTTC,CASSLAQTWNEQFF,once,TRBJ2-1,TRBV7-9,NA
TGCGCCAGCAGCTGGTCCCGGGGGTTCTACGAGCAGTACTTC,CASSWSRGFYEQYF,NA,TRBJ2-7,TRBV5-1,NA
TGTGCCAGCAGCTACGGCGGACCCCTTTCAACCCCTGAAGCTTTCTTT,CASSYGGPLSTPEAFF,few,TRBJ1-1,TRBV7-9,NA
TGCGCCAGCAGCTTCAACAGGCCCCTTAGCAATCAGCCCCAGCATTTT,CASSFNRPLSNQPQHF,NA,TRBJ1-5,TRBV5-1,NA
TGCAGCGTTGTAGGGGACAGGGATTCCCCGGGGGAGCTGTTTTTT,CSVVGDRDSPGELFF,NA,TRBJ2-2,TRBV29-1,TRBD1
TGCAGTGCAAAGGAGACTTACTACAATGAGCAGTTCTTC,CSAKETYYNEQFF,NA,TRBJ2-1,TRBV20-1,NA
TGTGCCAGCTCACCACTACCGGGGTCGGAGAACGAGCAGTACTTC,CASSPLPGSENEQYF,NA,TRBJ2-7,TRBV18,NA
TGTGCCAGCAGCTTGGTTGGGACAGGGACGTACGAGCAGTACTTC,CASSLVGTGTYEQYF,NA,TRBJ2-7,TRBV5-4,TRBD1
TGCGCCAGCAGCTTTGCACAGGGGTCTTCCTACAATGAGCAGTTCTTC,CASSFAQGSSYNEQFF,NA,TRBJ2-1,TRBV5-1,TRBD1